This TCR beta chain came from a study of T cells after yellow fever vaccination. Germline CDR1 SGHKS, CDR2 YYEKEE (reference sequence). The V and J ends lost 5 bases and 4 bases respectively, with 15 bases between them. This CDR3 spans 14 amino acids. The study made its TCR cDNA through 5'RACE template switching. That step introduced a universal primer site along with UMIs. TCRdb analysed the 5' RACE reads with MiXCR anew, one entry per CDR3 protein. The sample comprises a few hundred thousand distinct CDR3 sequences, 9.5% to 15% of which are singletons, and 3.2% rests with the top ten. A word on this clonotype: Its antigen is unidentified.

Study-level results: A weaker but faster secondary response was observed, peaking on day 5 versus 15. Clonotypes shared by both compartments, CD4 and CD8, made up a small share.

Sequences were derived from CD4+ T cells sorted from PBMCs, sampled 15 days after the yellow fever booster vaccination. The receptor comes from a man aged 18 to 30 who received the YFV17D yellow fever vaccine. The chain couples TRBV5-5 to TRBJ1-2; a possible D gene is TRBD1 (6 bases). The CDR3 reads CASRSRTAVYGYTF. For the CDR3, the DNA is TGTGCCAGCAGATCCCGGACAGCAGTCTATGGCTACACCTTC.